This T cell receptor (beta chain) was sequenced in a study of T cell responses to AZD1222 COVID-19 vaccine. Notes on the study in general: Possibly, clonal diversity was underestimated; donors were largely white British and included more females.

Measured with immunoSEQ multiplex PCR; TCRdb has only the in-frame clones, and not every one. The sample consists of about 140,000 clones, approximately 93% of them appearing once. From germline, CDR1 is MGHDK and CDR2 SYGVNS. CDR3 length: 13 residues. V was shortened by 7 bases and J by 4 bases, with 13 bases between the two germline ends. A word on this clone: Its antigen remains unknown.

This material consisted of peripheral blood, taken on day 0 of MenACWY control vaccination. V usage is TRBV25-1 and J usage is TRBJ1-2; unclear D gene. The TCR originated in an adult in good health. The CDR3 sequence: CASIGERSYGYTF. The CDR3, as DNA: TGTGCCAGCATAGGAGAAAGAAGCTATGGCTACACCTTC.